This TCR beta chain was captured in a study of regulatory T cells in long-lasting Graves disease. Study-wide findings and caveats: New patients shared fewer public clonotypes (over 900) than persistent patients did (about 3,000).

Through Arm-PCR of CDR3 regions and iRepertoire HTBI primers, TCR beta libraries were built. TCRdb ran MiXCR on the multiplex PCR reads and lists one entry per CDR3 protein. The table has approximately 560,000 distinct CDR3 sequences, around 15% seen once. The sample's time point: newly diagnosed GD, antithyroid drugs for less than 3 months. PBMC-derived RNA was used for the TCR library. A note on this clonotype: Its antigen is not identified.

This CDR3 spans 12 amino acids. CDR1 is SNHLY, CDR2 FYNNEI, per germline. Between the trimmed V and J ends, which lost 6 bases and 3 bases, there was a span of 9 bases. The data were also submitted as part of a second study, on T cells in Graves' hyperthyroidism and ophthalmopathy.

The sequencing used peripheral blood mononuclear cells (PBMCs), collected at new diagnosis, from a patient treated with antithyroid drugs. This receptor was taken from a man younger than 35 with Graves disease. The V call is TRBV2, the J call TRBJ2-7; D is uncertain. CDR3 residues: CASRGINYEQYF. The CDR3 DNA sequence: TGTGCCAGCAGGGGTATTAACTACGAGCAGTACTTC. Full variable domain (rest looked up from reference TRBV2 and TRBJ2-7): EPEVTQTPSHQVTQMGQEVILRCVPISNHLYFYWYRQILGQKVEFLVSFYNNEISEKSEIFDDQFSVERPDGSNFTLKIRSTKLEDSAMYFCASRGINYEQYFGPGTRLTVT.